A selection of T cell receptor beta chains follows, all from one sample in a study of a mutant IDH1 vaccine in newly diagnosed glioma. Sequencing was performed with immunoSEQ multiplex PCR; in TCRdb, only in-frame clones are kept and a portion is missing. The table includes 75,000 to 95,000 clones, just under 90% detected once. Their cognate antigens are unknown. Sequenced material: PBMCs, taken from a glioma patient whose treatment included an IDH1 peptide vaccine. These receptors originate from a woman aged 45-65 years with glioma. The CDR3 runs from the conserved cysteine through the conserved F or W.

CDR3 | J | V
CASSYSLSGNTIYF | TRBJ1-3 | TRBV6-5
CSVLDRKDTEAFF | TRBJ1-1 | TRBV29-1
CASSIPLRQGASYEQYF | TRBJ2-7 | TRBV21-1
CASSYGPGQGRNQPQHF | TRBJ1-5 | TRBV27
CASKWTNASPLHF | TRBJ1-6 | TRBV6-5
CASKDDRAGNTIYF | TRBJ1-3 | TRBV5-1
CASSGQRSTQPQHF | TRBJ1-5 | TRBV19
CASSPDLSDEQFF | TRBJ2-1 | TRBV2
CASSQELAESYEQYF | TRBJ2-7 | TRBV4-1
CSVEGGERYEQYF | TRBJ2-7 | TRBV29-1
CASRNPTGLNTEAFF | TRBJ1-1 | TRBV6-5
CSVGLQGAKNIQYF | TRBJ2-4 | TRBV29-1
CASSWGGTETQYF | TRBJ2-5 | TRBV5-1
CAWTGGSSYEQYF | TRBJ2-7 | TRBV30
CASSVEAGQETQYF | TRBJ2-5 | TRBV9
CASNLVYPGQYNQPQHF | TRBJ1-5 | TRBV27
CASSFVARQGPSYTF | TRBJ1-2 | TRBV28
CASSATTGGPTSTDTQYF | TRBJ2-3 | TRBV25-1
CASSVPIWKARATGELFF | TRBJ2-2 | TRBV13
CASSLQESTDTQYF | TRBJ2-3 | TRBV7-9
CAWSTGMGTEAFF | TRBJ1-1 | TRBV30
CASSYSLTGGTEAFF | TRBJ1-1 | TRBV6-5
CASRPDISGANVLTF | TRBJ2-6 | TRBV6-6
CASSFGQGWKKLFF | TRBJ1-4 | TRBV7-9
CASSLLDGQPQHF | TRBJ1-5 | TRBV7-9
CASIGRTSGANVLTF | TRBJ2-6 | TRBV6-1
CSVEGGAEQYF | TRBJ2-7 | TRBV29-1
CASSSGQGQNPPQHF | TRBJ1-5 | TRBV7-9
CAISERQGIGEKLFF | TRBJ1-4 | TRBV10-3
CAISESSGGILEKLFF | TRBJ1-4 | TRBV10-3
CASTPVGPNQPQHF | TRBJ1-5 | TRBV28
CASSTTGLAAYNEQFF | TRBJ2-1 | TRBV7-9
CASSLEGISLAGAKDNEQFF | TRBJ2-1 | TRBV11-2
CASSLQGGETQYF | TRBJ2-5 | TRBV5-6
CASSQVSSVQNEQYF | TRBJ2-7 | TRBV14
CSARGGQLWETQYF | TRBJ2-5 | TRBV29-1
CASSLFDLRETQYF | TRBJ2-5 | TRBV5-1
CASSGNYANTGELFF | TRBJ2-2 | TRBV5-6
CASSYSQATYGYTF | TRBJ1-2 | TRBV6-6
CASSEKGGFRPDTQYF | TRBJ2-3 | TRBV6-1
CASLLTDTQYF | TRBJ2-3 | TRBV7-9
CASTPRGTSGSYEQYF | TRBJ2-7 | TRBV19
CASSVGGRNYGYTF | TRBJ1-2 | TRBV9
CASSVGIGGYQETQYF | TRBJ2-5 | TRBV9
CSVEDRTDTQYF | TRBJ2-3 | TRBV29-1